This TCR beta chain originates from a study of shared clonotypes between healthy human individuals. Across the whole study: Per-donor plates numbered three CD4 naive, three CD4 memory, two CD8 naive and one CD8 memory.

Sorted-subset replicate PCR reactions were performed with 200 ng DNA, corresponding to 30,000 to 35,000 T cell genomes. TCRdb keeps only in-frame clones here, not all; method: immunoSEQ multiplex PCR. The sample includes 2 million to 2.5 million clones, 85% to 95% of them seen just once. The length of the CDR3 is 15 residues. CDR1 and CDR2 (germline): KGHSH, LQKENI. Trimming took 4 bases from V and 4 from J, leaving 16 bases between them. V gene TRBV18 combines with J gene TRBJ1-1; TRBD1 is a possible D gene (5 bases). The source is a man between 18 and 29 years old in good health. Some clones in this sample may be carry-over from other donors' samples. The sequencing input was naive CD4+ T cells from PBMCs. Subset meaning: CD45RA+ positively selected. The CDR3 is CASSLARAGGTEAFF. In nucleotides, the CDR3 is TGTGCCAGCTCACTGGCCAGGGCTGGCGGCACTGAAGCTTTCTTT. Full variable domain (rest looked up from reference TRBV18 and TRBJ1-1): NAGVMQNPRHLVRRRGQEARLRCSPMKGHSHVYWYRQLPEEGLKFMVYLQKENIIDESGMPKERFSAEFPKEGPSILRIQQVVRGDSAAYFCASSLARAGGTEAFFGQGTRLTVV.